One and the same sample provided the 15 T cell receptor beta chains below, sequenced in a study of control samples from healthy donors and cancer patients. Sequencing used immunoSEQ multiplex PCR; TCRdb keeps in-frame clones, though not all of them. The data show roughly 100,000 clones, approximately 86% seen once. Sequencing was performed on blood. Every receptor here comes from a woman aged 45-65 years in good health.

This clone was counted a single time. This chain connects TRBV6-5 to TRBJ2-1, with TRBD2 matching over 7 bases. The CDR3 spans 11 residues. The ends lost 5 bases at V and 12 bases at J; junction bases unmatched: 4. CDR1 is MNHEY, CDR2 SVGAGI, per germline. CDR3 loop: CASSHGGWQFF. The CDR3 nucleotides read TGTGCCAGCAGTCACGGGGGGTGGCAGTTCTTC.

The CDR3 here is CASARGTGTLHF. The CDR3 nucleotides are TGTGCCAGTGCCAGGGGGACAGGAACCCTCCACTTT. The chain has TRBV27 and TRBJ1-6, with 8 bases identical to TRBD1. The ends lost 9 bases at V and 14 bases at J; junction bases unmatched: 9. CDR1 is MNHEY, CDR2 SMNVEV, per germline (reference sequence). This CDR3 has 12 residues.

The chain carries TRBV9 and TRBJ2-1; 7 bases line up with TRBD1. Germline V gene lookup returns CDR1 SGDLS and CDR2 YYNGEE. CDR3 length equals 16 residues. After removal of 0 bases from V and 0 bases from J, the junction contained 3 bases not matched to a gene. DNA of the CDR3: TGTGCCAGCAGCGTAGAGGGGGCGCGCTCCTACAATGAGCAGTTCTTC. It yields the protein CASSVEGARSYNEQFF.

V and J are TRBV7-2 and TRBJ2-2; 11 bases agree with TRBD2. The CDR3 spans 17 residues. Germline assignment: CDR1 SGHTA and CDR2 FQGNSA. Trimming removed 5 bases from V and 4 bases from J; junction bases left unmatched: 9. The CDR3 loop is CASSPTSGRVLTGELFF. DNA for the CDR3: TGTGCCAGCAGCCCCACTAGCGGGAGAGTACTCACCGGGGAGCTGTTTTTT.

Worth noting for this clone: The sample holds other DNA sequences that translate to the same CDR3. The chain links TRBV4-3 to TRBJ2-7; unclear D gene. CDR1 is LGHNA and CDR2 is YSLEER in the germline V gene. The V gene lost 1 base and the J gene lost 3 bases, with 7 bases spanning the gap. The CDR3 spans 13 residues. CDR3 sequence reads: CASSQVLGYEQYF. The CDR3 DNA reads TGCGCCAGCAGCCAAGTTTTGGGCTACGAGCAGTACTTC.

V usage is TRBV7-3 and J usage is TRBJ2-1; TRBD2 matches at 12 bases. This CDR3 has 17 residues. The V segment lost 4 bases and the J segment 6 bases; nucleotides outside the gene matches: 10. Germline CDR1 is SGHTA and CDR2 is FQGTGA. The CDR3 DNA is TGTGCCAGCAGCTCCGACCCGGGACTAGCGGGTATCAATGAGCAGTTCTTC. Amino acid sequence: CASSSDPGLAGINEQFF.

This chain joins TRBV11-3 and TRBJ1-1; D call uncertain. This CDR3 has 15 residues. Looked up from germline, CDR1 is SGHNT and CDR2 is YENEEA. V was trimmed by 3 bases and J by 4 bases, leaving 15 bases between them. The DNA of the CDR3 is TGTGCCAGCAGCTTTCGTGGGCCTCAGGCCACTGAAGCTTTCTTT. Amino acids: CASSFRGPQATEAFF. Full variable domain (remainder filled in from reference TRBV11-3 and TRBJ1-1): EAGVVQSPRYKIIEKKQPVAFWCNPISGHNTLYWYLQNLGQGPELLIRYENEEAVDDSQLPKDRFSAERLKGVDSTLKIQPAELGDSAVYLCASSFRGPQATEAFFGQGTRLTVV.

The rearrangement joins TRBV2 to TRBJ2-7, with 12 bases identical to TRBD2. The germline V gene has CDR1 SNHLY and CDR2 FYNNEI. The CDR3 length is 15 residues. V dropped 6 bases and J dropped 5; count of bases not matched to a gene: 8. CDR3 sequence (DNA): TGTGCCAGCAGAGCAAGACTAGCGGGAGTGAACGAGCAGTACTTC. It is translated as CASRARLAGVNEQYF.

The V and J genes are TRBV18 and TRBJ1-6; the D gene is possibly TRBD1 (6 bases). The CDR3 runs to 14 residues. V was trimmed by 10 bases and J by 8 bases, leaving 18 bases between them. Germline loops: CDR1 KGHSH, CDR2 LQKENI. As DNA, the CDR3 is TGTGCCACCTCCACAGGGCGGATGGATTCACCCCTCCACTTT. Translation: CATSTGRMDSPLHF. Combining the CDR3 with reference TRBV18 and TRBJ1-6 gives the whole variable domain NAGVMQNPRHLVRRRGQEARLRCSPMKGHSHVYWYRQLPEEGLKFMVYLQKENIIDESGMPKERFSAEFPKEGPSILRIQQVVRGDSAAYFCATSTGRMDSPLHFGNGTRLTVT.

The CDR3 spells CASSSRQARNTEAFF. For the CDR3, the DNA is TGTGCCAGCAGCTCGCGACAGGCAAGGAACACTGAAGCTTTCTTT. The chain couples TRBV7-9 to TRBJ1-1; the D gene is possibly TRBD1 (6 bases). Trimming took off 4 bases at V and 1 base at J, with 13 bases between the two ends. The CDR3 is 15 residues long. The V gene's germline CDR1 is SEHNR and CDR2 FQNEAQ (reference sequence).

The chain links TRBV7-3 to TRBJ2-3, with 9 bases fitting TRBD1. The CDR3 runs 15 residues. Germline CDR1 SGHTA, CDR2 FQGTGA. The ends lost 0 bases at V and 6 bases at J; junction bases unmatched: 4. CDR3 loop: CASSLTGDRVDTQYF. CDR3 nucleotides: TGTGCCAGCAGCTTAACGGGGGACAGGGTGGATACGCAGTATTTT.

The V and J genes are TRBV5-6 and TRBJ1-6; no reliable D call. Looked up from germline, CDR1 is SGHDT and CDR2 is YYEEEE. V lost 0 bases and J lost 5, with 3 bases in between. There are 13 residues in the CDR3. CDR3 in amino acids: CASSLGDNSPLHF. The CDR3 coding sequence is TGTGCCAGCAGCTTGGGGGATAATTCACCCCTCCACTTT. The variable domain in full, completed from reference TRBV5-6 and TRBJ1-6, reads DAGVTQSPTHLIKTRGQQVTLRCSPKSGHDTVSWYQQALGQGPQFIFQYYEEEERQRGNFPDRFSGHQFPNYSSELNVNALLLGDSALYLCASSLGDNSPLHFGNGTRLTVT.

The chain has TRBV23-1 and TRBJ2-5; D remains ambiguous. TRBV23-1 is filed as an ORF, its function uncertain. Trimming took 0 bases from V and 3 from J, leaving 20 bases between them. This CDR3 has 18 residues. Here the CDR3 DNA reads TGCGCCAGCAGTCAATCGAATTCGAGTTGCTGGAGAAAAGAGACCCAGTACTTC. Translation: CASSQSNSSCWRKETQYF.

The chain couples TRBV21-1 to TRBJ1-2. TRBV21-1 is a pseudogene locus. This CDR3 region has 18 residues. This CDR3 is CASSKTPGFRQSNYGYTF. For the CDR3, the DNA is TGTGCCAGCAGCAAAACCCCTGGGTTTCGGCAGTCCAACTATGGCTACACCTTC.

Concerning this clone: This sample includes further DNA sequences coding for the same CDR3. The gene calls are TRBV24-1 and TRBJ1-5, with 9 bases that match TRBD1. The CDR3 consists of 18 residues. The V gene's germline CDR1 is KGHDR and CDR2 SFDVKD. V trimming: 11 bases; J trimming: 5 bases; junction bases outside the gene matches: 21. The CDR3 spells CASPVGQGQKGRDQPQHF. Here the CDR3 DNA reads TGTGCCAGCCCTGTGGGACAGGGTCAAAAAGGTAGGGATCAGCCCCAGCATTTT.